A selection of T cell receptor beta chains follows, all from one sample in a study of OX40 agonist ivuxolimab in advanced cancers. Sequencing was performed with immunoSEQ multiplex PCR; in TCRdb, only in-frame clones are kept and a portion is missing. The sample consists of 85,000 to 100,000 clones, about 90% of them appearing once. This specimen was CD4+ or CD8+ T cells sorted from blood, taken in a trial of the OX40 agonist ivuxolimab. All receptors come from an adult with an advanced solid tumor such as melanoma, head and neck, liver or kidney cancer. CDR3s leave out the opening cysteine and the closing phenylalanine or tryptophan. D genes are given only for firm matches.

D,V,CDR3
TRBD2,TRBV6-1,ASSATGSGLARRQY
.,TRBV5-8,ASSFEENTIY
TRBD2,TRBV9,ASSVEGSGALDTQY
.,TRBV6-4,ASSDSRQGDSNQPQH
.,TRBV28,ASSSWPDTQY
TRBD1,TRBV6-6,ASRQGQGGSYGYT
TRBD1,TRBV7-9,ASSLMGTGNSPLH
.,TRBV28,ASSLLGTGELF
.,TRBV4-3,ASSQEPVGAPNTEAF
TRBD1,TRBV7-2,ASSTAGTVIYEQY
.,TRBV7-3,ASSSGQNYEQY
TRBD2,TRBV4-1,ASSQGASASGQETQY
.,TRBV19,ASSERQNTEAF
TRBD1,TRBV10-3,AISTGGTGDQPQH
TRBD1,TRBV6-5,ASTRDRVTGELF
.,TRBV4-1,ASSQDYYEQY
TRBD1,TRBV6-4,ASSAGTGGVEPLH